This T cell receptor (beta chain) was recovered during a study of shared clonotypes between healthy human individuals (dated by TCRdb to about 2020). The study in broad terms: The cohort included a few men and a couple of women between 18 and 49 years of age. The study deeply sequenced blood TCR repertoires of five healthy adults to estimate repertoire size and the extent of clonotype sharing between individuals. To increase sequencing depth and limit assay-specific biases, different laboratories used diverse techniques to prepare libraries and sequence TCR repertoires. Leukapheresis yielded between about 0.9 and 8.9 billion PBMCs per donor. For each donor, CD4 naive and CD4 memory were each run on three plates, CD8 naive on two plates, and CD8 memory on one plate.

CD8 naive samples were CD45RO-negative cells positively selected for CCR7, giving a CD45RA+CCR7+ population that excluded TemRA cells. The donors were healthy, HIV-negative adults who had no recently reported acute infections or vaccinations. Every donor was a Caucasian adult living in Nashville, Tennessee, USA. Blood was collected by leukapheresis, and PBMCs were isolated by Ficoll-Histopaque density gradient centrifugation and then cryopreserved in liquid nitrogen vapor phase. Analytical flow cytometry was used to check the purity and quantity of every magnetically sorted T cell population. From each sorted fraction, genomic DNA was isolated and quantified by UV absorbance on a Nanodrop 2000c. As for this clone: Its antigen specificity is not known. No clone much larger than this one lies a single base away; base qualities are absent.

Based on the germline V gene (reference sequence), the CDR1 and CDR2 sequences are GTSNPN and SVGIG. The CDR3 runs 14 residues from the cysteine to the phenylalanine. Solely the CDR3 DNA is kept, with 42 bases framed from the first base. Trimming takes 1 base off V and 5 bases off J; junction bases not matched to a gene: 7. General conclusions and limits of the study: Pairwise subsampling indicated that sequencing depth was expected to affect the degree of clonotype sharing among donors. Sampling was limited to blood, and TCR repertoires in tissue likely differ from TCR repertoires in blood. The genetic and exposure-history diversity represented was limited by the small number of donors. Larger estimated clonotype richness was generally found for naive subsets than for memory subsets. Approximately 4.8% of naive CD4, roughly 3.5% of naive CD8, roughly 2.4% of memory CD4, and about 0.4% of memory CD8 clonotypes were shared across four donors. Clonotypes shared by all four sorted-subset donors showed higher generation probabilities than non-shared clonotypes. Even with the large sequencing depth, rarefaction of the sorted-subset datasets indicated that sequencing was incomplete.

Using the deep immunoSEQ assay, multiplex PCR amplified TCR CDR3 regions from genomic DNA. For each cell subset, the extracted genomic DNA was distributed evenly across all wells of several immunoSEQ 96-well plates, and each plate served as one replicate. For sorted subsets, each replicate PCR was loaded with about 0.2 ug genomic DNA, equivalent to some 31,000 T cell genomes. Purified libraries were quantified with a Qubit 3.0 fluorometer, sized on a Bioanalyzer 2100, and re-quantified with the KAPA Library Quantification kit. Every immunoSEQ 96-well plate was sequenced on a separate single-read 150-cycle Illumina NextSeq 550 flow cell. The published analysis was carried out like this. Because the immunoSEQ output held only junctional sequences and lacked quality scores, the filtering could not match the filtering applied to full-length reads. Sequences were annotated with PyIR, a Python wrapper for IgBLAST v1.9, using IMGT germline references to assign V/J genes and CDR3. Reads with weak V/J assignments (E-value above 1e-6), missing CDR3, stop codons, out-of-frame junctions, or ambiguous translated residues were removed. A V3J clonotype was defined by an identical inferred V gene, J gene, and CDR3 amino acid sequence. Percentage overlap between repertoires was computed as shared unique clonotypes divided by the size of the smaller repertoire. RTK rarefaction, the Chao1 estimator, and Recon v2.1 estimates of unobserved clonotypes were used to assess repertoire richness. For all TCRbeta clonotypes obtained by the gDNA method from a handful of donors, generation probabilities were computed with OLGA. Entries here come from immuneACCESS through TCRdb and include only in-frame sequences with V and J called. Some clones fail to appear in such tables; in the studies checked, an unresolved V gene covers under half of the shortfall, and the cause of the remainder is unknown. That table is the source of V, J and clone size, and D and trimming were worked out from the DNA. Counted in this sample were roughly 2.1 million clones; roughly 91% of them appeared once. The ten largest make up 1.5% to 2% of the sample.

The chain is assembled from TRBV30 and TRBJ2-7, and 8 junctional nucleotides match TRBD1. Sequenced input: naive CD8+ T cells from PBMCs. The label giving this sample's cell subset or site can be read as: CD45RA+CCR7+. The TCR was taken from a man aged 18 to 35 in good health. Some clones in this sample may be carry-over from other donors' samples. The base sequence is TGTGCCTGGAGTGATTACAGGGGGTCGAACGAGCAGTACTTC. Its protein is CAWSDYRGSNEQYF.